These 10 T cell receptor beta chains came from one sample sequenced in a study of OX40 agonist ivuxolimab in advanced cancers. The assay was immunoSEQ multiplex PCR, and TCRdb's table has in-frame clones only and misses some. The profile shows tens of thousands of clones, about 80% of them singletons. The source was CD4+ or CD8+ T cells sorted from blood, collected in a trial of the OX40 agonist ivuxolimab. These TCRs come from an adult with an advanced solid tumor such as melanoma, head and neck, liver or kidney cancer.

This chain connects TRBV27 to TRBJ2-1, with 7 bases identical to TRBD2. The CDR3 totals 16 residues. Trimming at V came to 5 bases and at J to 0 bases, leaving 7 bases not matched to a gene. Per the germline V gene, CDR1 is MNHEY and CDR2 is SMNVEV (reference sequence). In DNA form, the CDR3 reads TGTGCCAGCAGTCAGACCCGGGACTACTCCTACAATGAGCAGTTCTTC. Protein product: CASSQTRDYSYNEQFF.

The gene calls are TRBV9 and TRBJ1-5; a possible D gene is TRBD1 (5 bases). Trimming stripped 1 base from V and 9 bases from J, with 11 bases between. Germline V lookup: CDR1 SGDLS, CDR2 YYNGEE. This CDR3 is 13 amino acids long. The CDR3 DNA is TGTGCCAGCAGCGTACAGGGCCAGGGGCCCCAGCATTTT. Its translation is CASSVQGQGPQHF.

The rearrangement joins TRBV4-1 to TRBJ1-4; 8 bases map to TRBD1. Looked up from germline, CDR1 is MGHRA and CDR2 is YSYEKL. There are 18 residues in the CDR3. Trimming took 0 bases from V and 5 from J; bases not matched to a gene: 11. In DNA form, the CDR3 reads TGCGCCAGCAGCCAAGATGTGGAAATGTGGACAGGGAATGAAAAACTGTTTTTT. Encoded protein: CASSQDVEMWTGNEKLFF.

The chain links TRBV5-1 to TRBJ1-4, with D hard to call. Deletions cut 1 base from V and 4 bases from J, with 17 bases between. CDR1 SGHRS and CDR2 YFSETQ come from the germline V gene. The CDR3 contains 17 residues. The CDR3 region has the DNA TGCGCCAGCAGCTTGCTGGGCCAAAGGGCGTTTAATGAAAAACTGTTTTTT. Residues: CASSLLGQRAFNEKLFF. The full variable domain, with the rest looked up from reference TRBV5-1 and TRBJ1-4, is KAGVTQTPRYLIKTRGQQVTLSCSPISGHRSVSWYQQTPGQGLQFLFEYFSETQRNKGNFPGRFSGRQFSNSRSEMNVSTLELGDSALYLCASSLLGQRAFNEKLFFGSGTQLSVL.

V usage is TRBV4-1 and J usage is TRBJ1-2; no clear D. This CDR3 comprises 16 residues. CDR1 is MGHRA and CDR2 is YSYEKL in the germline V gene. V lost 0 bases to trimming and J lost 0 bases, with 11 bases between them. The CDR3 region is CASSQDRRSANYGYTF. CDR3 sequence (DNA): TGCGCCAGCAGCCAAGATCGGAGGTCCGCTAACTATGGCTACACCTTC.

The rearrangement links TRBV7-9 to TRBJ2-7; 9 bases line up with TRBD1. V shed 5 bases, J shed 0 bases, and the junction held 5 bases outside the gene matches. Looked up from germline, CDR1 is SEHNR and CDR2 is FQNEAQ (reference sequence). The CDR3 extends over 15 amino acids. The CDR3 loop reads CASSLGTGSSYEQYF. Written as DNA, the CDR3 is TGTGCCAGCAGCCTTGGGACAGGGAGCTCCTACGAGCAGTACTTC.

The chain links TRBV4-1 to TRBJ2-7; D uncertain. Germline values: CDR1 MGHRA, CDR2 YSYEKL. This CDR3 has 13 residues. V was pared by 4 bases and J by 2 bases, with 9 bases between. The CDR3 spells CASSLDYAYEQYF. Here the CDR3 DNA reads TGCGCCAGCAGCCTTGATTACGCCTACGAGCAGTACTTC.

The chain is built from TRBV27 and TRBJ2-7; 7 bases fit TRBD1. This CDR3 comprises 14 residues. V was clipped by 6 bases and J by 4 bases; unmatched bases: 9. Germline V CDR1 and CDR2: MNHEY, SMNVEV (reference sequence). The CDR3 DNA is TGTGCCAGCAGCTTGGGACAGCCTACGTACGAGCAGTACTTC. It codes for CASSLGQPTYEQYF.

V usage is TRBV28 and J usage is TRBJ1-2, with D perhaps TRBD1 (5 bases). Per germline, CDR1 MDHEN and CDR2 SYDVKM. The V and J ends lost 8 bases and 7 bases respectively, with 26 bases between them. This CDR3 is 16 amino acids long. CDR3 sequence: CASSSRRGQGIGGYTF. CDR3 DNA sequence: TGTGCCAGCTCCAGTCGGAGAGGGCAGGGTATAGGTGGCTACACCTTC.

This clone was picked up a small number of times. J is TRBJ2-3 and V is TRBV7-9; TRBD2 matches at 11 bases. V gave up 5 bases and J gave up 2 bases; unmatched junction bases: 6. Per germline, CDR1 SEHNR and CDR2 FQNEAQ (reference sequence). This CDR3 has 16 residues. Here the CDR3 DNA reads TGTGCCAGCAGCCCTCTAGCGGGGGGCTTCACAGATACGCAGTATTTT. Translating gives CASSPLAGGFTDTQYF.